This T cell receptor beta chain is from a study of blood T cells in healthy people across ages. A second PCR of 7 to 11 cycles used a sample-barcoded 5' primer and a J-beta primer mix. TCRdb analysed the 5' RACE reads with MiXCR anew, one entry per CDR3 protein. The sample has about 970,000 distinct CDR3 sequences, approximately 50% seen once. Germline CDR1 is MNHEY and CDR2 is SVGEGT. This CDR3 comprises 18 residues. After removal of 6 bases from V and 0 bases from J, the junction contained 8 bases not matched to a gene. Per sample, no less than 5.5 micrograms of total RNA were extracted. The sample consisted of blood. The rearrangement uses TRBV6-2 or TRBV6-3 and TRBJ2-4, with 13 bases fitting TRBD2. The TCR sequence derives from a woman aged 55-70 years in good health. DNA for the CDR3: TGTGCCAGCAGCTTTGGACTAGCGGGAGCCCCAGCCAAAAACATTCAGTACTTC. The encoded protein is CASSFGLAGAPAKNIQYF.